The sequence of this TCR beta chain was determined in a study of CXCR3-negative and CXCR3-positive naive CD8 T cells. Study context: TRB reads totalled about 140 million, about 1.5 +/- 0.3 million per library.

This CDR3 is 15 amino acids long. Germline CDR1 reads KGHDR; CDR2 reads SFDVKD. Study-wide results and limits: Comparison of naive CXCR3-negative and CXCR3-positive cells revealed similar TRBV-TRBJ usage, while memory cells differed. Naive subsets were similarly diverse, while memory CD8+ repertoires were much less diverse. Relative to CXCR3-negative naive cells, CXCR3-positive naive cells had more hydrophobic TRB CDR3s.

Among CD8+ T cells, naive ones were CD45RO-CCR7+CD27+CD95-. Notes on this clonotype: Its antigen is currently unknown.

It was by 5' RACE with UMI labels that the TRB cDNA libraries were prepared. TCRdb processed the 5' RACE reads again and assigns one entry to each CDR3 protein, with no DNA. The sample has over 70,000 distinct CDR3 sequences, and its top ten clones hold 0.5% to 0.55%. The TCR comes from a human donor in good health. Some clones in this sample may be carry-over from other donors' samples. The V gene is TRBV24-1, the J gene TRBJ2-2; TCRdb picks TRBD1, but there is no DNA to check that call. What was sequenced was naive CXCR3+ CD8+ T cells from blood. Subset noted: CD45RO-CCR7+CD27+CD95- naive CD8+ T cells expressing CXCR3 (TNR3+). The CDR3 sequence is CATSDLGQNTGELFF.